Below, 8 T cell receptor beta chains from the same sample are listed, as sequenced in a study of identical twins. In TCRdb, the 5' RACE reads were re-called with MiXCR into one record per CDR3 protein. The sample includes a few hundred thousand distinct CDR3 sequences, roughly an eighth of them seen just once. This sample also belongs to another study, concerning yellow fever vaccine responses in identical twins.

The sample comprised CD4+ T cells sorted from blood. Source of these receptors: a woman younger than 30 in good health.

The chain links TRBV30 to TRBJ2-7, with D possibly TRBD1 on 7 matching bases. The germline gives CDR1 GTSNPN, CDR2 SVGIG (reference sequence). CDR3 length equals 16 residues. V was pared by 8 bases and J by 0 bases, with 23 bases between. As DNA, the CDR3 is TGTGCCCTGGAGGGGGCGGCGGGTAGGAGCTCCTACGAGCAGTACTTC. This encodes CALEGAAGRSSYEQYF.

The chain carries TRBV11-3 and TRBJ2-3, with TRBD2 matching over 12 bases. CDR3 length: 18 residues. J gave up 6 bases and V 6 bases, and 16 bases lay outside the gene matches. Per the germline V gene, CDR1 is SGHNT and CDR2 is YENEEA. In DNA form, the CDR3 reads TGTGCCAGCAGGAGTGGCCTAGCGGGAGGGCCGGAGACGGATACGCAGTATTTT. It yields the protein CASRSGLAGGPETDTQYF.

This clonotype has only a few counts. This chain uses TRBV9 with TRBJ2-1, with 8 nucleotides matching TRBD2. Germline loops: CDR1 SGDLS, CDR2 YYNGEE. The CDR3 loop spans 15 amino acids. Trimming removed 0 bases from V and 9 bases from J; junction bases left unmatched: 8. CDR3 sequence: CASSVVSGGPGEQFF. The DNA for the CDR3 is TGTGCCAGCAGCGTAGTGTCGGGGGGGCCGGGTGAGCAGTTCTTC.

V gene TRBV4-2 combines with J gene TRBJ1-1; the D is unclear. The germline V gene encodes CDR1 LGHNA and CDR2 YNFKEQ. The germline V and J ends were trimmed by 1 base and 0 bases, with 9 bases remaining between them. The length of the CDR3 is 15 residues. The CDR3 sequence is CASSQADGLNTEAFF. In nucleotides, the CDR3 is TGTGCCAGCAGCCAAGCCGACGGCCTGAACACTGAAGCTTTCTTT.

V is TRBV5-4 and J is TRBJ2-1; 11 positions agree with TRBD2. The CDR3 runs 17 residues. From germline, CDR1 is SGHNT and CDR2 YYREEE (reference sequence). V was pared by 4 bases and J by 5 bases, with 11 bases of the junction left unmatched. DNA of the CDR3: TGTGCCAGCAGCCCAGGGAAACTAGCGGGAGCTGACAATGAGCAGTTCTTC. It is translated as CASSPGKLAGADNEQFF.

This clonotype has more than one count but fewer than ten. V gene TRBV10-3 combines with J gene TRBJ2-7, with D unresolved. The CDR3 spans 12 residues. V lost 2 bases and J lost 7, with 9 bases in between. Germline V gene data show CDR1 as ENHRY and CDR2 as SYGVKD. The CDR3 region has the DNA TGTGCCATCAGTGAGACTATGTGGGAGCAGTACTTC. Translated, it gives CAISETMWEQYF.

The chain links TRBV4-1 to TRBJ2-5; D ambiguous. The CDR3 contains 14 residues. The germline CDR1 and CDR2 sequences are MGHRA and YSYEKL. Trimming removed 0 bases from V and 5 bases from J, with 10 bases in between. CDR3 DNA: TGCGCCAGCAGCCAAGAGCAAGGTTTCGAGACCCAGTACTTC. Protein product: CASSQEQGFETQYF.

This chain uses TRBV3-1 with TRBJ2-3, with D possibly TRBD2 on 5 matching bases. Germline-derived CDR1 and CDR2 are LGHDT and YNNKEL (reference sequence). This CDR3 contains 14 residues. The V end was cut by 7 bases, the J end by 9 bases, with 20 bases between. The CDR3 region is CASTDGSSSVTQYF. For the CDR3, the DNA is TGTGCCAGCACCGATGGGAGCAGCTCCGTGACGCAGTATTTT.